The 20 T cell receptor beta chains given below trace back to one sample, sequenced in a study of shared clonotypes between healthy human individuals. TCRdb's table, derived via immunoSEQ multiplex PCR, lists solely in-frame clones and lacks some. The sample yields some 2,000,000 clones, roughly 95% seen once. CD8 cells classed as naive were CD45RO-negative and positively selected for CCR7, excluding terminally differentiated effector memory CD45RA+ cells. The material sequenced was naive CD8+ T cells sorted from blood. These receptors all come from a man aged 18 to 30 in good health.

V usage is TRBV27 and J usage is TRBJ2-7; D unresolved. V was cut by 5 bases and J by 2 bases, with 10 bases left in between. CDR1 is MNHEY, CDR2 SMNVEV, per germline (reference sequence). The CDR3 is 13 amino acids. The CDR3 DNA reads TGTGCCAGCAGTGCTCAGGTTCCCTACGAGCAGTACTTC. This codes for CASSAQVPYEQYF.

This clone showed up just once. The chain links TRBV27 to TRBJ1-6; a weak D match, TRBD1 (5 bases). V shed 7 bases and J shed 0 bases, with 16 bases lying between them. The germline gives CDR1 MNHEY, CDR2 SMNVEV (reference sequence). The CDR3 covers 17 residues. As DNA, the CDR3 is TGTGCCAGCACCTACACACCGGGACCCTCCTATAATTCACCCCTCCACTTT. Amino acid sequence: CASTYTPGPSYNSPLHF.

The chain carries TRBV15 and TRBJ1-3; possible D gene TRBD1, 5 bases. Germline V gives CDR1 LNHNV, CDR2 YYDKDF (reference sequence). V gave up 3 bases and J gave up 1 base, with 10 bases separating them. The CDR3 has 15 residues. The CDR3 DNA reads TGTGCCACCAGCAGCGGGGGAGGGTCTGGAAACACCATATATTTT. It codes for CATSSGGGSGNTIYF. Full variable domain (outside the CDR3, taken from reference TRBV15 and TRBJ1-3): DAMVIQNPRYQVTQFGKPVTLSCSQTLNHNVMYWYQQKSSQAPKLLFHYYDKDFNNEADTPDNFQSRRPNTSFCFLDIRSPGLGDTAMYLCATSSGGGSGNTIYFGEGSWLTVV.

About this clone: This same CDR3 is encoded by further DNA sequences in the sample. The J gene is TRBJ2-7, the V gene TRBV19, with 9 bases lining up with TRBD2. Unmatched junction bases numbered 6, after V lost 6 bases and J lost 3 bases. This CDR3 comprises 14 residues. Germline CDR1 LNHDA, CDR2 SQIVND (reference sequence). CDR3 nucleotide sequence: TGTGCCAGTAGCACGGGACTAGCAGTCTACGAGCAGTACTTC. Amino acid sequence: CASSTGLAVYEQYF.

The chain couples TRBV2 to TRBJ2-2; weak D call: TRBD2 (7 bases). Looked up from germline, CDR1 is SNHLY and CDR2 is FYNNEI. The ends were cut back, 6 bases at V and 0 bases at J, with 17 bases in the middle. CDR3 length: 17 amino acids. The CDR3 sequence: CASRAPWGGANTGELFF. The CDR3 region has the DNA TGTGCCAGCAGGGCCCCCTGGGGGGGCGCGAACACCGGGGAGCTGTTTTTT. Full variable domain (rest looked up from reference TRBV2 and TRBJ2-2): EPEVTQTPSHQVTQMGQEVILRCVPISNHLYFYWYRQILGQKVEFLVSFYNNEISEKSEIFDDQFSVERPDGSNFTLKIRSTKLEDSAMYFCASRAPWGGANTGELFFGEGSRLTVL.

The chain recombines TRBV7-9 with TRBJ2-7; D is uncertain. Germline V gene data show CDR1 as SEHNR and CDR2 as FQNEAQ (reference sequence). The CDR3 sequence is 13 residues long. Trimming stripped 5 bases from V and 6 bases from J, with 14 bases between. The CDR3 sequence is CASSPPSGVEQYF. The CDR3 DNA reads TGTGCCAGCAGCCCCCCCTCGGGCGTCGAGCAGTACTTC.

J is TRBJ2-7 and V is TRBV11-2; 9 bases agree with TRBD2. The ends lost 5 bases at V and 2 bases at J; junction bases unmatched: 13. This CDR3 has 17 amino acids. Germline V gene lookup returns CDR1 SGHAT and CDR2 FQNNGV. CDR3 sequence: CASSLGRLAGHTYEQYF. CDR3 nucleotide sequence: TGTGCCAGCAGCCTAGGCCGGCTAGCGGGACATACCTACGAGCAGTACTTC.

The rearrangement joins TRBV7-9 to TRBJ2-7, with D unclear. V was clipped by 5 bases and J by 0 bases, with 8 bases between them. CDR1 and CDR2 (germline): SEHNR, FQNEAQ (reference sequence). The CDR3 runs to 13 residues. This CDR3 reads CASSAESSYEQYF. The CDR3 DNA reads TGTGCCAGCAGCGCCGAAAGCTCCTACGAGCAGTACTTC.

V and J are TRBV6-1 and TRBJ1-2, with TRBD1 matching over 7 bases. The length of the CDR3 is 14 residues. Germline-derived CDR1 and CDR2 are MNHNS and SASEGT. With 9 bases clipped from V and 1 base from J, the junction kept 8 bases outside the gene matches. CDR3 coding DNA: TGTGCCAGTAATCGGGACAGACTTAACTATGGCTACACCTTC. Translation gives CASNRDRLNYGYTF.

V gene TRBV4-1 combines with J gene TRBJ2-6; D is perhaps TRBD2 (5 bases). This CDR3 region has 15 residues. Germline V gives CDR1 MGHRA, CDR2 YSYEKL. Trimming took off 10 bases at V and 0 bases at J, with 13 bases between the two ends. CDR3 in amino acids: CATSGEGSGANVLTF. The CDR3 DNA follows: TGCGCCACCTCCGGCGAGGGCTCTGGGGCCAACGTCCTGACTTTC.

A remark on this clone: The sample holds other DNA sequences that translate to the same CDR3. The chain joins TRBV18 to TRBJ2-3; the match to TRBD2 covers 7 bases. Germline V CDR1 and CDR2: KGHSH, LQKENI. With 0 bases clipped from V and 2 bases from J, the junction kept 2 bases outside the gene matches. The CDR3 runs to 15 residues. The CDR3 DNA reads TGTGCCAGCTCACCACCTGGGACTACCACAGATACGCAGTATTTT. Translated, it gives CASSPPGTTTDTQYF.

This clone was detected only once. V gene TRBV11-2 combines with J gene TRBJ2-1, with 16 nucleotides matching TRBD2. The V segment lost 5 bases and the J segment 4 bases; nucleotides outside the gene matches: 5. Germline lookup yields CDR1 SGHAT and CDR2 FQNNGV. CDR3 length: 17 residues. CDR3 nucleotide sequence: TGTGCCAGCAGCGCGGGACTAGCGGGAGGGGAGTACAATGAGCAGTTCTTC. Its translation is CASSAGLAGGEYNEQFF.

About this clone itself: Distinct nucleotide sequences in the sample also encode this CDR3. V is TRBV6-5 and J is TRBJ1-1; the D gene is possibly TRBD1 (6 bases). Trimming removed 2 bases from V and 0 bases from J, with 10 bases in between. The length of the CDR3 is 15 residues. The germline gives CDR1 MNHEY, CDR2 SVGAGI. CDR3 residues: CASSYGQGMNTEAFF. In DNA, the CDR3 is TGTGCCAGCAGTTACGGGCAGGGGATGAACACTGAAGCTTTCTTT.

The J gene is TRBJ2-2, the V gene TRBV19, with 9 positions matching TRBD2. Germline V CDR1 and CDR2: LNHDA, SQIVND (reference sequence). V shed 5 bases, J shed 7 bases, and the junction held 5 bases outside the gene matches. This CDR3 spans 14 amino acids. The CDR3 protein is CASSPGLAFGELFF. CDR3 nucleotide sequence: TGTGCCAGTAGTCCGGGACTAGCTTTCGGGGAGCTGTTTTTT. The variable domain in full, completed from reference TRBV19 and TRBJ2-2, reads DGGITQSPKYLFRKEGQNVTLSCEQNLNHDAMYWYRQDPGQGLRLIYYSQIVNDFQKGDIAEGYSVSREKKESFPLTVTSAQKNPTAFYLCASSPGLAFGELFFGEGSRLTVL.

V gene TRBV28 combines with J gene TRBJ1-4; maybe TRBD1 (6 bases). The V and J ends lost 5 bases and 5 bases respectively, with 12 bases between them. The CDR3 totals 14 residues. Germline lookup yields CDR1 MDHEN and CDR2 SYDVKM. The CDR3 DNA reads as TGTGCCAGCAGTCTATTCGACAGGAATGAAAAACTGTTTTTT. This gives the protein CASSLFDRNEKLFF.

The CDR3 loop is CASSGLLRQSSDTGELFF. Written as DNA, the CDR3 is TGTGCCAGCTCAGGACTACTCAGACAATCATCTGACACCGGGGAGCTGTTTTTT. The gene calls are TRBV18 and TRBJ2-2; weak D call: TRBD2 (6 bases). Trimming shortened V by 5 bases and J by 3 bases, and 22 bases separated the two germline ends. This CDR3 spans 18 amino acids. Per the germline V gene, CDR1 is KGHSH and CDR2 is LQKENI.

This chain joins TRBV6-6 and TRBJ2-3, with D perhaps matching TRBD1 or TRBD2 (5 bases each). Per germline, CDR1 MNHNY and CDR2 SVGAGI (reference sequence). Trimming cost V 1 base and J 0 bases, with 11 bases left between them. The CDR3 consists of 16 residues. The CDR3 spells CASSYLGVESTDTQYF. The CDR3 region has the DNA TGTGCCAGCAGTTACTTGGGGGTGGAAAGCACAGATACGCAGTATTTT.

The chain combines TRBV5-4 with TRBJ2-7, with 7 bases aligning to TRBD1. J was trimmed by 0 bases and V by 4 bases; bases with no gene match: 4. The CDR3 is 14 amino acids. Germline values: CDR1 SGHNT, CDR2 YYREEE (reference sequence). The CDR3 DNA reads TGTGCCAGCAGCGGCCGGGACAGCTCCTACGAGCAGTACTTC. It yields the protein CASSGRDSSYEQYF. Full variable domain (rest looked up from reference TRBV5-4 and TRBJ2-7): ETGVTQSPTHLIKTRGQQVTLRCSSQSGHNTVSWYQQALGQGPQFIFQYYREEENGRGNFPPRFSGLQFPNYSSELNVNALELDDSALYLCASSGRDSSYEQYFGPGTRLTVT.

To note about this clone: Other DNA sequences from this sample encode an identical CDR3 as well. The chain employs TRBV11-2 and TRBJ1-2, with 7 bases that match TRBD1. CDR1 and CDR2 from the germline V gene are SGHAT and FQNNGV. V lost 3 bases, J lost 2 bases, and 0 bases stayed unmatched. The CDR3 loop spans 13 amino acids. DNA for the CDR3: TGTGCCAGCAGCTTGGGACAGAACTATGGCTACACCTTC. Its protein product is CASSLGQNYGYTF.

The chain is built from TRBV28 and TRBJ2-7; perhaps D is TRBD1 or TRBD2 (5 bases each). V shed 5 bases and J shed 5 bases, with 13 bases lying between them. Germline CDR1 is MDHEN and CDR2 is SYDVKM. This CDR3 has 13 amino acids. Here the CDR3 reads CASSTPGADEQYF. The CDR3 coding sequence is TGTGCCAGCAGTACTCCCGGGGCCGACGAGCAGTACTTC.